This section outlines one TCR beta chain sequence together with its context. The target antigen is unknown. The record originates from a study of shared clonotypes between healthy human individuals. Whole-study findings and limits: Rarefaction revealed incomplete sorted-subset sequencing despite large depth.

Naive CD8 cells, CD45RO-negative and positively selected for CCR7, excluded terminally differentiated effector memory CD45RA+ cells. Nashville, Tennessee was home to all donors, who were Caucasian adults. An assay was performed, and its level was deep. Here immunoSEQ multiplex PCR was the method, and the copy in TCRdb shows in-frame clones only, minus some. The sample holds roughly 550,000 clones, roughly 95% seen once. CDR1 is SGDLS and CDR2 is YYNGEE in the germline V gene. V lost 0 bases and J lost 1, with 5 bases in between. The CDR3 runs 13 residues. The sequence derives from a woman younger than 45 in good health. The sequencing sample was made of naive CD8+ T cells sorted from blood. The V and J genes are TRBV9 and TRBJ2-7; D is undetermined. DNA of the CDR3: TGTGCCAGCAGCGTAGCTGAGTCCTACGAGCAGTACTTC. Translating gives CASSVAESYEQYF.